The 15 T cell receptor beta chains in this list originate from one sample, sequenced in a study of blood T cell repertoires in COVID-19. The method was immunoSEQ multiplex PCR; TCRdb's version includes in-frame clones alone and lacks a portion of them. The sample holds under 300,000 clones, roughly four fifths seen once. Sequenced material: peripheral blood. Receptors originate from a man aged 25-40 years who had recovered from COVID-19.

The CDR3 DNA follows: TGTGCCCCGGCGTCTTTCGAGCGTTACAATGAGCAGTTCTTC. Translation: CAPASFERYNEQFF. The chain recombines TRBV2 with TRBJ2-1; D is unresolved. CDR1 is SNHLY and CDR2 is FYNNEI in the germline V gene. The germline V and J ends were trimmed by 11 bases and 4 bases, with 18 bases remaining between them. The CDR3 totals 14 residues.

The chain employs TRBV10-3 and TRBJ1-2, with D unclear. The CDR3 extends over 13 amino acids. Germline lookup yields CDR1 ENHRY and CDR2 SYGVKD. Trimming removed 4 bases at V and 1 base at J, with 7 bases between. The DNA of the CDR3 is TGTGCCATCAGTGTTGGCAGTAACTATGGCTACACCTTC. Protein sequence: CAISVGSNYGYTF.

This clone is a singleton in its sample. This chain uses TRBV7-8 with TRBJ1-3; D gene ambiguous. V was clipped by 3 bases and J by 14 bases, with 26 bases between them. CDR3 length: 16 amino acids. The germline V gene encodes CDR1 SGHVS and CDR2 FQNEAQ. The CDR3 DNA reads as TGTGCCAGCAGCTTTCGGCAGGCAACGGGAGCCTCACCTTTATATTTT. It codes for CASSFRQATGASPLYF.

This rearrangement joins TRBV9 to TRBJ2-5; TRBD1 is a possible D gene (6 bases). The germline V and J ends were trimmed by 4 bases and 5 bases, with 15 bases remaining between them. The V gene's germline CDR1 is SGDLS and CDR2 YYNGEE. CDR3 length: 14 amino acids. CDR3 protein: CASSSRGFRETQYF. The CDR3, as DNA: TGTGCCAGCAGCAGCAGGGGTTTTCGGGAGACCCAGTACTTC.

The chain has TRBV7-3 and TRBJ2-5; D might be TRBD2 (6 bases). The CDR3 is 15 residues long. V lost 4 bases and J 3 bases, leaving 15 bases between the germline ends. The germline gives CDR1 SGHTA, CDR2 FQGTGA. The CDR3 loop is CASSSGSGGKETQYF. The DNA of the CDR3 is TGTGCCAGCAGCTCTGGAAGTGGGGGGAAAGAGACCCAGTACTTC.

This sequence joins TRBV2 and TRBJ1-2; D is unclear. Germline-derived CDR1 and CDR2 are SNHLY and FYNNEI. The germline V and J ends were trimmed by 4 bases and 4 bases, with 7 bases remaining between them. The CDR3 covers 12 residues. The CDR3: CASSVYSYGYTF. For the CDR3, the DNA is TGTGCCAGCAGTGTTTACAGCTATGGCTACACCTTC.

V is TRBV18 and J is TRBJ1-5, with a possible D match to TRBD1 (5 bases). Trimming removed 6 bases at V and 7 bases at J, with 13 bases between. The CDR3 spans 13 residues. Germline V gene sequence: CDR1 KGHSH, CDR2 LQKENI. The CDR3: CASSPDIQQPQHF. As DNA, the CDR3 is TGTGCCAGCTCCCCGGACATACAGCAGCCCCAGCATTTT.

The chain employs TRBV6-1 and TRBJ2-1; tentative D call: TRBD2 (6 bases). Germline loops: CDR1 MNHNS, CDR2 SASEGT. The CDR3 loop spans 18 amino acids. V was shortened by 1 base and J by 9 bases, with 25 bases between the two germline ends. DNA for the CDR3: TGTGCCAGCAGTGAAGTGTTGTCGGGACTTTGGGTTGTGCGTGAGCAGTTCTTC. Its protein product is CASSEVLSGLWVVREQFF.

CDR3 region: CASSGLQGWAEAFF. CDR3 nucleotide sequence: TGTGCCAGCAGTGGTCTCCAGGGGTGGGCTGAAGCTTTCTTT. The rearrangement joins TRBV2 to TRBJ1-1, with TRBD1 as a possible D gene (6 bases). Per the germline V gene, CDR1 is SNHLY and CDR2 is FYNNEI. The ends were cut back, 4 bases at V and 6 bases at J, with 15 bases in the middle. The CDR3 length is 14 residues.

V and J are TRBV5-6 and TRBJ2-2; D gene unclear. There are 14 residues in the CDR3. Germline V gives CDR1 SGHDT, CDR2 YYEEEE. V was clipped by 0 bases and J by 2 bases, with 5 bases between them. The CDR3, as DNA: TGTGCCAGCAGCTTGGGCAGAAACACCGGGGAGCTGTTTTTT. This encodes CASSLGRNTGELFF.

The rearrangement joins TRBV10-3 to TRBJ2-5; 8 positions match TRBD2. Germline V gene lookup returns CDR1 ENHRY and CDR2 SYGVKD. V shed 6 bases and J 5 bases; nucleotides not matched to a gene: 11. This CDR3 contains 15 residues. The CDR3 DNA sequence: TGTGCCATCAGCCCTCCGGGGGGGTCGGGGGAGACCCAGTACTTC. As protein: CAISPPGGSGETQYF.

The chain couples TRBV14 to TRBJ2-3, with D possibly being TRBD2 (6 bases). The CDR3 has 14 residues. Germline V lookup: CDR1 SGHDN, CDR2 FVKESK. V gave up 4 bases and J gave up 2 bases, with 10 bases separating them. CDR3 residues: CASSRDLFTDTQYF. The CDR3 DNA follows: TGTGCCAGCAGCCGGGACTTGTTCACAGATACGCAGTATTTT.

V is TRBV7-9 and J is TRBJ1-2; no clear D. Trimming took 6 bases from V and 5 from J, leaving 16 bases between them. This CDR3 region has 14 residues. Germline V CDR1 and CDR2: SEHNR, FQNEAQ (reference sequence). CDR3 in DNA: TGTGCCAGCAGACCTGAGGCCTTCGGTTATGGCTACACCTTC. Its translation is CASRPEAFGYGYTF.

The gene calls are TRBV15 and TRBJ2-5; TRBD1 might be the D (6 bases). V was pared by 0 bases and J by 5 bases, with 10 bases between. The CDR3 has 14 residues. Germline V gives CDR1 LNHNV, CDR2 YYDKDF (reference sequence). In DNA, the CDR3 is TGTGCCACCAGCAGAGAAGGGCAGGGGGAGACCCAGTACTTC. Translated, it gives CATSREGQGETQYF.

V gene TRBV6-5 combines with J gene TRBJ2-3; 11 bases are shared with TRBD1. Germline V gene sequence: CDR1 MNHEY, CDR2 SVGAGI. J lost 5 bases, V lost 6 bases, and 7 bases had no gene match. The CDR3 totals 15 residues. The CDR3 DNA reads TGTGCCAGCAGCACCGGACAGGGGGCTCGAGATACGCAGTATTTT. Protein product: CASSTGQGARDTQYF.